This TCR beta chain derives from a study of T cell repertoires in cytomegalovirus infection. This clonotype was observed a handful of times. What it binds is not known. The CDR3 runs to 17 residues. Germline CDR1 and CDR2: SGHRS and YFSETQ. Trimming took 1 base from V and 5 from J, leaving 20 bases between them. Each CDR3 protein gets one entry after TCRdb re-called the reads with MiXCR. Of some 920,000 distinct CDR3 sequences listed, roughly a third are singletons. This TCR was sampled from a human donor in good health (CMV status not recorded). Some clones in this sample may be carry-over from other donors' samples. This material consisted of cultured CD8+ T cells from PBMCs, taken from culture after CMV antigen stimulation. This rearrangement joins TRBV5-1 to TRBJ2-3, with D possibly TRBD1 on 6 matching bases. This CDR3 reads CASSLLMPSGTQDTQYF. CDR3 DNA sequence: TGCGCCAGCAGCTTGTTAATGCCGTCCGGGACACAAGATACGCAGTATTTT.